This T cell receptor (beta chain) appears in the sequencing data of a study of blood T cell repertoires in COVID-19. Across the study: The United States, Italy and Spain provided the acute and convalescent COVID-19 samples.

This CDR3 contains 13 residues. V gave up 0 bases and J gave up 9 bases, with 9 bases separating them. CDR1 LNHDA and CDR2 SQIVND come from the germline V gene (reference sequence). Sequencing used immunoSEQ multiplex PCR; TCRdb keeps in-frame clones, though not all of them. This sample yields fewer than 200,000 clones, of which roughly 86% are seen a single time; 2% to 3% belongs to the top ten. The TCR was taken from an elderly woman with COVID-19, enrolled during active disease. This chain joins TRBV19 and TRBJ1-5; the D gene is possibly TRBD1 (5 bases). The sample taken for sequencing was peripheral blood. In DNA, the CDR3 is TGTGCCAGTAGTATAGACAGGGTGAGGCCCCAGCATTTT. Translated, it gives CASSIDRVRPQHF.